Listed here is a single TCR beta chain. The antigen is undetermined. The record originates from a study of shared clonotypes between healthy human individuals. The overall study: CD4 naive and CD4 memory each took three plates per donor, while CD8 naive took two and CD8 memory one. Study-wide findings and caveats: Lower generation probabilities were found for non-shared clonotypes than for those shared by all four donors.

Genomic DNA per cell subset filled all wells of several immunoSEQ plates. Original processing notes: ImmunoSEQ sequences covered only the junction and lacked quality scores; filtering therefore differed. Repertoires were generated with immunoSEQ multiplex PCR, while TCRdb's copy carries only in-frame clones and drops some. V, J and clone size are those of that table, while D and trimming were read from the DNA. The sample includes a few million clones, over 85% of them seen just once. This clonotype was sampled from a man between 18 and 29 years old in good health. The sample was naive CD4+ T cells sorted from blood. This sample's subset: CD45RA+ positively selected.

The CDR3 loop is CASGRYEQYF. In nucleotides, the CDR3 is TGTGCCAGCGGACGGTACGAGCAGTACTTC. The V and J genes are TRBV5-6 and TRBJ2-7; D uncertain. V was shortened by 7 bases and J by 4 bases, with 6 bases between the two germline ends. There are 10 residues in the CDR3. CDR1 SGHDT and CDR2 YYEEEE come from the germline V gene.